A selection of T cell receptor beta chains follows, all from one sample in a study of T cell responses to AZD1222 COVID-19 vaccine. Method: immunoSEQ multiplex PCR; TCRdb's copy keeps in-frame clones and lacks some. The sample lists hundreds of thousands of clones, 85% to 95% seen once, with about 1% in the top ten. The sample here was peripheral blood, taken on day 0 of MenACWY control vaccination. These receptors were collected from an adult in good health. Each CDR3 is given without its conserved first and last residue. Not every row has a clone size; where given, it reads once, few, many or a size class.

J: TRBJ1-2
V: TRBV28
size: -
CDR3: ASSGPGQGGYGYT

J: TRBJ2-1
V: TRBV12-5
size: -
CDR3: ASGLVLWGGDSYNEQF

J: TRBJ2-1
V: TRBV9
size: -
CDR3: ASSVGGSGGPGF

J: TRBJ2-3
V: TRBV6-4
size: once
CDR3: ASSEWGAATTDTQY

J: TRBJ1-2
V: TRBV3-1/TRBV3-2
size: -
CDR3: ASSQGNYGYT

J: TRBJ2-3
V: TRBV9
size: -
CDR3: ASSVFVSPSGSPSTDTQY

J: TRBJ2-7
V: TRBV5-5
size: -
CDR3: ASSPPGLVPHYEQY

J: TRBJ2-5
V: TRBV7-9
size: -
CDR3: ASSDGDRGSRETQY

J: TRBJ1-1
V: TRBV2
size: -
CDR3: ASSKIEMNTEAF

J: TRBJ1-5
V: TRBV6-2/TRBV6-3
size: -
CDR3: ASGYRAGNQPQH

J: TRBJ1-5
V: TRBV7-2
size: -
CDR3: ASSSSRQVFQPQH

J: TRBJ2-7
V: TRBV19
size: -
CDR3: ASSNRAVSYEQY

J: TRBJ2-5
V: TRBV6-5
size: -
CDR3: ASRGPKSVETQY

J: TRBJ2-3
V: TRBV29-1
size: -
CDR3: SVEAGTDTQY

J: TRBJ1-1
V: TRBV6-5
size: -
CDR3: ASSWPWGQAF

J: TRBJ1-5
V: TRBV18
size: -
CDR3: ASSPSRNQPQH

J: TRBJ1-1
V: TRBV18
size: -
CDR3: ASSPPQGLGNTEAF

J: TRBJ2-2
V: TRBV9
size: -
CDR3: ASSPGRGVGELF

J: TRBJ2-7
V: TRBV13
size: -
CDR3: ASSGDRGPQQY

J: TRBJ2-1
V: TRBV7-3
size: -
CDR3: ASSFSGGVMYNEQF

J: TRBJ2-7
V: TRBV20-1
size: -
CDR3: SASRTSGGAAEEQY

J: TRBJ1-4
V: TRBV11-1
size: -
CDR3: ASSPAGPLNEKLF

J: TRBJ1-2
V: TRBV4-2
size: few
CDR3: ASSQTSLSRPTGKGGGYT

J: TRBJ1-3
V: TRBV4-2
size: -
CDR3: ASSVPGDTIY

J: TRBJ1-2
V: TRBV19
size: -
CDR3: ASSIGNLLRQLPYT

J: TRBJ2-5
V: TRBV6-2/TRBV6-3
size: once
CDR3: ASSYTAETQY

J: TRBJ1-1
V: TRBV19
size: -
CDR3: ASSVDRRGTEAF

J: TRBJ1-3
V: TRBV7-2
size: -
CDR3: ASSPSRVSGNTIY

J: TRBJ2-7
V: TRBV28
size: -
CDR3: ASSTTATYEQY

J: TRBJ2-1
V: TRBV12-3/TRBV12-4
size: -
CDR3: ASSGTGYNEQF

J: TRBJ1-6
V: TRBV10-3
size: -
CDR3: AVSTDLISPLH

J: TRBJ2-5
V: TRBV5-6
size: -
CDR3: ASSLPRETQY